Presented here are 24 T cell receptor beta chains from one specimen sequenced in a study of blood T cell repertoires in COVID-19. Some clones are missing from TCRdb's copy, which holds only in-frame ones; the method was immunoSEQ multiplex PCR. The sample contains tens of thousands of clones, about 88% of which appear only once. Sequenced input: peripheral blood. These receptors originate from a man in his 70s with active COVID-19.

The rearrangement uses TRBV5-1 and TRBJ2-3; TRBD2 matches at 11 bases. V shed 3 bases and J 4 bases; nucleotides not matched to a gene: 10. CDR3 length: 17 residues. Looked up from germline, CDR1 is SGHRS and CDR2 is YFSETQ. CDR3 region: CASSSLAGGDPPDTQYF. The CDR3 nucleotides are TGCGCCAGCAGCTCTTTAGCGGGAGGGGACCCCCCAGATACGCAGTATTTT.

This chain uses TRBV11-2 with TRBJ2-2; D might be TRBD1 (5 bases). Germline V gives CDR1 SGHAT, CDR2 FQNNGV. The V and J ends lost 3 bases and 6 bases respectively, with 5 bases between them. CDR3 length: 12 residues. Here the CDR3 DNA reads TGTGCCAGCAGCTTGGGGCCCGGGGAGCTGTTTTTT. It yields the protein CASSLGPGELFF.

The chain links TRBV5-1 to TRBJ1-4, with 11 bases lining up with TRBD1. V gave up 4 bases and J gave up 2 bases; unmatched junction bases: 10. The CDR3 runs 18 residues. Looked up from germline, CDR1 is SGHRS and CDR2 is YFSETQ. In DNA, the CDR3 is TGCGCCAGCAGCCGCACAGGACAGGGGGCCCCCACTAATGAAAAACTGTTTTTT. Protein sequence: CASSRTGQGAPTNEKLFF.

The V gene is TRBV27, the J gene TRBJ2-5, with 7 bases that match TRBD1. Germline CDR1 MNHEY, CDR2 SMNVEV (reference sequence). The CDR3 is 15 residues long. Losses at the gene ends were 5 bases for V and 5 bases for J; bases not matched to a gene: 11. CDR3 sequence reads: CASSPSQGVGETQYF. For the CDR3, the DNA is TGTGCCAGCAGTCCCTCCCAGGGGGTTGGCGAGACCCAGTACTTC.

The chain has TRBV30 and TRBJ2-7; 13 bases align to TRBD2. The CDR3 is made up of 15 amino acids. Germline trimming cut 1 base from V and 9 bases from J; bases unmatched to any gene: 9. The germline V gene encodes CDR1 GTSNPN and CDR2 SVGIG (reference sequence). CDR3 amino acids: CAWSDPGLAGEGQYF. CDR3 in DNA: TGTGCCTGGAGTGACCCCGGACTAGCGGGAGAGGGGCAGTACTTC.

This chain connects TRBV9 to TRBJ1-2, with a weak D call TRBD1 (5 bases). CDR3 length equals 14 residues. Germline V gene lookup returns CDR1 SGDLS and CDR2 YYNGEE. With 3 bases removed from V and 2 bases from J, the gap between germline ends came to 11 bases. CDR3 in amino acids: CASSEGLANYGYTF. The CDR3 DNA is TGTGCCAGCAGCGAGGGGTTGGCAAACTATGGCTACACCTTC.

The V and J genes are TRBV5-8 and TRBJ2-1; 13 bases are shared with TRBD2. The CDR3 loop spans 14 amino acids. Losses at the gene ends were 6 bases for V and 9 bases for J; bases not matched to a gene: 6. Germline lookup yields CDR1 SGHTS and CDR2 YDEGEE. Here the CDR3 DNA reads TGTGCCAGCACGGGACTAGCGGGATCCGGTGAGCAGTTCTTC. Translating it yields CASTGLAGSGEQFF.

The V call is TRBV2, the J call TRBJ2-5, with 8 bases matching TRBD1. The CDR3 is made up of 15 amino acids. Trimming at V came to 9 bases and at J to 3 bases, leaving 12 bases not matched to a gene. Germline values: CDR1 SNHLY, CDR2 FYNNEI. The CDR3 DNA sequence: TGTGCCAGGACGGAGACAGGGGCCCAGGAAGAGACCCAGTACTTC. Amino acid sequence: CARTETGAQEETQYF.

The J gene is TRBJ1-6, the V gene TRBV27; D not certain. The CDR3 extends over 14 amino acids. The V end was cut by 4 bases, the J end by 4 bases, with 8 bases between. Germline CDR1 is MNHEY and CDR2 is SMNVEV (reference sequence). The CDR3: CASSSGIYNSPLHF. The CDR3 DNA sequence: TGTGCCAGCAGTTCGGGGATTTATAATTCACCCCTCCACTTT.

The chain links TRBV11-2 to TRBJ2-4, with TRBD2 matching 7 bases. Per the germline V gene, CDR1 is SGHAT and CDR2 is FQNNGV. The CDR3 consists of 14 residues. Losses at the gene ends were 0 bases for V and 9 bases for J; bases not matched to a gene: 5. The CDR3 nucleotides are TGTGCCAGCAGCTTAGAGCGACTAGCTGGCATTCAGTACTTC. Protein sequence: CASSLERLAGIQYF.

This clone has more than one count but fewer than ten. The rearrangement joins TRBV7-8 to TRBJ1-2; tentative D call: TRBD1 (6 bases). Per the germline V gene, CDR1 is SGHVS and CDR2 is FQNEAQ. The V end was cut by 5 bases, the J end by 5 bases, with 24 bases between. This CDR3 has 17 residues. The CDR3 is CASSPRGRDTQGYGYTF. The CDR3, as DNA: TGTGCCAGCAGCCCCCGTGGTCGGGACACCCAGGGTTATGGCTACACCTTC.

V and J are TRBV6-5 and TRBJ2-7, with D perhaps matching TRBD2 (6 bases). The CDR3 runs to 14 residues. The germline V and J ends were trimmed by 2 bases and 4 bases, with 12 bases remaining between them. CDR1 and CDR2 from the germline V gene are MNHEY and SVGAGI. The chain's CDR3 is CASSYGRGRYEQYF. DNA for the CDR3: TGTGCCAGCAGTTACGGTCGGGGGAGGTACGAGCAGTACTTC.

The J gene is TRBJ1-1, the V gene TRBV15, with D unresolved. V was pared by 3 bases and J by 4 bases, with 12 bases between. CDR1 LNHNV and CDR2 YYDKDF come from the germline V gene (reference sequence). CDR3 length: 14 amino acids. The CDR3 loop reads CATSRGIGSTEAFF. The CDR3 DNA sequence: TGTGCCACCAGCAGGGGGATTGGGAGCACTGAAGCTTTCTTT.

V is TRBV6-1 and J is TRBJ1-2; TRBD1 aligns across 8 bases. CDR3 length: 16 amino acids. With V trimmed by 4 bases and J by 5 bases, 12 bases remained unmatched. Germline V gives CDR1 MNHNS, CDR2 SASEGT. CDR3 sequence: CASSGPQTGVGYGYTF. Written as DNA, the CDR3 is TGTGCCAGCAGTGGCCCACAGACAGGGGTGGGGTATGGCTACACCTTC.

The chain is built from TRBV9 and TRBJ1-3, with D possibly TRBD1 on 5 matching bases. The CDR3 sequence is 16 residues long. Germline V gene data show CDR1 as SGDLS and CDR2 as YYNGEE. V lost 3 bases and J 2 bases, leaving 15 bases between the germline ends. CDR3 protein: CASSALGGGTGNTIYF. CDR3 coding DNA: TGTGCCAGCAGCGCCCTGGGGGGGGGAACTGGAAACACCATATATTTT.

J is TRBJ1-4 and V is TRBV6-5; D ambiguous. The CDR3 is 12 residues long. CDR1 and CDR2 from the germline V gene are MNHEY and SVGAGI. V shed 6 bases and J shed 8 bases, with 10 bases lying between them. CDR3 protein: CASSRPREKLFF. The CDR3 nucleotides read TGTGCCAGCAGCCGCCCCCGGGAAAAACTGTTTTTT.

This chain joins TRBV10-3 and TRBJ2-6; D may be TRBD1 (7 bases). The CDR3 covers 15 residues. Trimming pared 6 bases from V and 8 bases from J, leaving 17 bases between. From germline, CDR1 is ENHRY and CDR2 SYGVKD. The CDR3 protein is CAIRGGQGGTNVLTF. The CDR3 DNA reads as TGTGCCATCAGGGGCGGGCAGGGGGGAACCAACGTCCTGACTTTC.

The chain joins TRBV7-2 to TRBJ2-4; 8 bases are a match to TRBD2. Germline CDR1 SGHTA, CDR2 FQGNSA. The V gene end was trimmed by 4 bases and the J gene end by 9 bases; junction bases not matched to a gene: 11. There are 15 residues in the CDR3. CDR3 nucleotides: TGTGCCAGCAGCTCCCTGGGCCGGGAGGGTGGCATTCAGTACTTC. Encoded protein: CASSSLGREGGIQYF.

This clone showed up just a few times. The rearrangement joins TRBV5-6 to TRBJ1-5; D is unresolved. In germline, CDR1 is SGHDT, CDR2 YYEEEE. V dropped 4 bases and J dropped 6 bases, with 11 bases sitting between them. This CDR3 contains 13 residues. The CDR3 DNA sequence: TGTGCCAGCAGCCCTGCGGCGGGTCAGCCCCAGCATTTT. It is translated as CASSPAAGQPQHF.

To note about this clone: A read error may account for a junction end that differs from germline. The chain has TRBV7-7 and TRBJ1-1; 9 bases agree with TRBD1. CDR3 size: 15 residues. The germline gives CDR1 SSHAT, CDR2 FNYEAQ (reference sequence). This chain's CDR3 is CASSRQGGVNTEAFF. In DNA, the CDR3 is TGTGCTAGCAGCCGACAGGGGGGGGTGAACACTGAAGCTTTCTTT. Full variable domain (missing parts from reference TRBV7-7 and TRBJ1-1): GAGVSQSPRYKVTKRGQDVTLRCDPISSHATLYWYQQALGQGPEFLTYFNYEAQPDKSGLPSDRFSAERPEGSISTLTIQRTEQRDSAMYRCASSRQGGVNTEAFFGQGTRLTVV.

This clone turned up a few times. The chain uses TRBV19 and TRBJ2-7; 7 bases fit TRBD1. Germline V lookup: CDR1 LNHDA, CDR2 SQIVND (reference sequence). The CDR3 contains 15 residues. The J segment lost 4 bases and the V segment lost 4 bases, leaving 10 bases of the junction unmatched. Here the CDR3 DNA reads TGTGCCAGTAGTACCCTAGGGGACAGACAATACGAGCAGTACTTC. Its protein product is CASSTLGDRQYEQYF.

The CDR3 spells CATSDFRSYNEQFF. CDR3 coding DNA: TGTGCCACCAGTGATTTTCGGTCCTACAATGAGCAGTTCTTC. The chain is built from TRBV24-1 and TRBJ2-1; no firm D call. Germline values: CDR1 KGHDR, CDR2 SFDVKD. Trimming left V 1 base short and J 1 base short, with 4 bases between. CDR3 size: 14 residues.

The V and J genes are TRBV7-3 and TRBJ1-2, with a weak D call TRBD1 (5 bases). Trimming took 5 bases from V and 6 from J, leaving 19 bases between them. CDR1 and CDR2 (germline): SGHTA, FQGTGA. The CDR3 is 15 residues long. The CDR3 protein is CASSPDGLRGDGYTF. As DNA, the CDR3 is TGTGCCAGCAGCCCCGACGGGCTTCGGGGGGATGGCTACACCTTC.

The J gene is TRBJ2-3, the V gene TRBV7-8; 7 bases fit TRBD1. This CDR3 contains 16 residues. V dropped 5 bases and J dropped 0; count of bases not matched to a gene: 8. Looked up from germline, CDR1 is SGHVS and CDR2 is FQNEAQ. CDR3 amino acids: CASSPRQGASTDTQYF. Here the CDR3 DNA reads TGTGCCAGCAGCCCCCGACAGGGCGCTAGCACAGATACGCAGTATTTT.